This TCR beta chain was captured by sequencing in a study of T cells in tumors after PD-1 blockade. Study conclusions and caveats: Most post-therapy expanded exhausted CD8+ clones were new, undetected before treatment.

CDR1 is LGHDT and CDR2 is YNNKEL in the germline V gene (reference sequence). V was cut by 1 base and J by 7 bases, with 16 bases left in between. This CDR3 contains 15 residues. This clone was picked up a small number of times. The target antigen is unknown. TCRdb's table, derived via immunoSEQ multiplex PCR, lists solely in-frame clones and lacks some. The sample consists of 1,500 to 2,000 clones, around 75% of them appearing once. The rearrangement links TRBV3-1 (or the pseudogene TRBV3-2) to TRBJ2-5, with a weak D call TRBD1 (6 bases). The source material was tumor tissue, sampled after anti-PD-1 treatment. This TCR was sampled from a human donor with basal cell carcinoma. The CDR3 region is CASSQGTGPGVTQYF. The DNA of the CDR3 is TGTGCCAGCAGCCAAGGAACAGGGCCCGGGGTGACCCAGTACTTC.